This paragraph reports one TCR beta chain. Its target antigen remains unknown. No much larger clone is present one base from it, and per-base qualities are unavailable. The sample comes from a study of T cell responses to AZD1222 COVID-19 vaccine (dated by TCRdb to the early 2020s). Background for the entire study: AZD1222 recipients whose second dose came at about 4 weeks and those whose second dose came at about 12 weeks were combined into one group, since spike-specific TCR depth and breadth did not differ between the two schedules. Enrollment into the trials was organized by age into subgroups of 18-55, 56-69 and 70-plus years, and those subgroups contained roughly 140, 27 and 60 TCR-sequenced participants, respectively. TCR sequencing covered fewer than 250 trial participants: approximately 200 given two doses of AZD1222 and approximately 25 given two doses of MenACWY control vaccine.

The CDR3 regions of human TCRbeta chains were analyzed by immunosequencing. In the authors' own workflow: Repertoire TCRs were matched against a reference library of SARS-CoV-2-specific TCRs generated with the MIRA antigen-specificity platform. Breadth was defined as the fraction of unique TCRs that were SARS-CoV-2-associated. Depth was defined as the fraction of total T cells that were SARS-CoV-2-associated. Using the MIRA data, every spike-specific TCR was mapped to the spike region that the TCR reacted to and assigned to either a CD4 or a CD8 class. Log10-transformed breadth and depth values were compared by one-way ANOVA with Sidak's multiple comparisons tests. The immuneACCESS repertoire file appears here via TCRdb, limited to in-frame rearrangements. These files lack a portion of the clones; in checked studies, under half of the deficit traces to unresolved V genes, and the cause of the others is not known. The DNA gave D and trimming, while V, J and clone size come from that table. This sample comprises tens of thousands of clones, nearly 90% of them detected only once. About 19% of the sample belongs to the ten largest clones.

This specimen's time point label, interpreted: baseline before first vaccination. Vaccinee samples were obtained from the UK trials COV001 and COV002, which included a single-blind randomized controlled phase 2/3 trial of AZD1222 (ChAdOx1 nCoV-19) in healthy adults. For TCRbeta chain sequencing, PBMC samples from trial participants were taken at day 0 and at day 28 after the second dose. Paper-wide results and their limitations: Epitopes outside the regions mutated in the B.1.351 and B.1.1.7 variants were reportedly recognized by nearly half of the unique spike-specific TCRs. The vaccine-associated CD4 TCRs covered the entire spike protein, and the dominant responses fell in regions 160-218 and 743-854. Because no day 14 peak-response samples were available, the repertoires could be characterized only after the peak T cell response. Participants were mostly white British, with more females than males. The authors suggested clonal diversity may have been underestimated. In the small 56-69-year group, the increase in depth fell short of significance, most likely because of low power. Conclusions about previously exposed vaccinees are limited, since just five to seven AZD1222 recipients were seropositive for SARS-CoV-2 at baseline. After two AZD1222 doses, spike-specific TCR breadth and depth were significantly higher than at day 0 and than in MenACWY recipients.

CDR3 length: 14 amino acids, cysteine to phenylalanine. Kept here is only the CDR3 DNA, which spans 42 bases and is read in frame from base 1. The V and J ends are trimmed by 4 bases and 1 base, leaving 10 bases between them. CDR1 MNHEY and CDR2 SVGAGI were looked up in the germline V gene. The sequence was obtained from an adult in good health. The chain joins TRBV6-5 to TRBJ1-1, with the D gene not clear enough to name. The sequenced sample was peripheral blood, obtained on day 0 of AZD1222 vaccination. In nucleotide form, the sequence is TGTGCCAGCAGTTCCCCGACTGAGAACACTGAAGCTTTCTTT. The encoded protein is CASSSPTENTEAFF.